Following are 32 T cell receptor beta chains from one sample sequenced in a study of regulatory T cells in long-lasting Graves disease (dated by TCRdb to 2020 to 2022). Sample time point, as interpreted from the label and publication: newly diagnosed GD, antithyroid drugs for less than 3 months. For both TCR sequencing and RNA sequencing, RNA was extracted from PBMCs in TRIzol. The library relied on multiplex PCR. Data came from an Illumina HiSeq 4000. To build TCR beta libraries, CDR3 regions were amplified by Arm-PCR using iRepertoire HTBI primers. TCRdb itself trimmed the public reads at Q25 with fastp, ran MiXCR and retained productive beta chains. One record per CDR3 amino acid sequence lists the most common genes and DNA. This sample holds about 450,000 distinct CDR3 sequences; roughly 15% were observed only once. The ten largest clones capture roughly a tenth of the sample. These data were also reused for a study on T cells in Graves' hyperthyroidism and ophthalmopathy.

Specimen: peripheral blood mononuclear cells (PBMCs), collected at new diagnosis, from a patient treated with antithyroid drugs. The receptors stem from a woman aged 25 to 45 with Graves disease. Donor details come from another sample of the same person, matched by shared clones.

This clonotype was recorded at least ten times. The chain couples TRBV18 to TRBJ1-2; 8 nucleotides line up with TRBD1. After removal of 7 bases from V and 6 bases from J, the junction contained 4 bases not matched to a gene. The CDR3 is 12 residues long. Germline assignment: CDR1 KGHSH and CDR2 LQKENI. This chain's CDR3 is CASYETGDGYTF. In nucleotides, the CDR3 is TGTGCCAGCTACGAGACAGGGGATGGCTACACCTTC.

This clonotype was seen many times. V usage is TRBV30 and J usage is TRBJ2-2, with 10 bases lining up with TRBD1. The germline V gene encodes CDR1 GTSNPN and CDR2 SVGIG (reference sequence). This CDR3 comprises 17 residues. J lost 7 bases, V lost 0 bases, and 11 bases had no gene match. In DNA, the CDR3 is TGTGCCTGGAGTGTAGGACCTGACAGGGGGCACGGCGGGGAGCTGTTTTTT. Protein sequence: CAWSVGPDRGHGGELFF.

This clonotype was counted ten times or more. The chain employs TRBV18 and TRBJ1-5, with 7 bases fitting TRBD1. The ends lost 4 bases at V and 4 bases at J; junction bases unmatched: 7. Germline CDR1 KGHSH, CDR2 LQKENI. The CDR3 length is 15 residues. Here the CDR3 DNA reads TGTGCCAGCTCACTATCGGGACAGCAAAATCAGCCCCAGCATTTT. It yields the protein CASSLSGQQNQPQHF.

This clonotype was counted many times. The chain uses TRBV2 and TRBJ1-1, with D tentatively TRBD1 (6 bases). Between the trimmed V and J ends, which lost 8 bases and 0 bases, there was a span of 7 bases. Germline CDR1 and CDR2: SNHLY and FYNNEI. The CDR3 extends over 12 amino acids. CDR3 DNA: TGTGCCAGCGACAGGCTGAACACTGAAGCTTTCTTT. It is translated as CASDRLNTEAFF.

The chain employs TRBV19 and TRBJ1-2, with 8 bases aligning to TRBD1. CDR3 size: 14 residues. V lost 7 bases, J lost 4 bases, and 8 bases stayed unmatched. Per the germline V gene, CDR1 is LNHDA and CDR2 is SQIVND (reference sequence). CDR3 sequence (DNA): TGTGCCAGTAACTGGGACAGGTCGATCTATGGCTACACCTTC. Its protein is CASNWDRSIYGYTF.

This clonotype was picked up many times. This chain's CDR3 is CASGQVRESGRNQPQHF. The CDR3, as DNA: TGTGCCAGCGGCCAAGTCAGAGAGTCAGGGCGCAATCAGCCCCAGCATTTT. The V gene is TRBV2, the J gene TRBJ1-5; perhaps TRBD1 as D (5 bases). V lost 8 bases and J lost 2, with 22 bases in between. The CDR3 sequence is 17 residues long. Germline CDR1 is SNHLY and CDR2 is FYNNEI.

This clonotype was found many times. The V and J genes are TRBV10-3 and TRBJ2-7; 10 bases are a match to TRBD2. The junction had 6 bases not matched to a gene; V was cut back by 6 bases and J by 4 bases. Per the germline V gene, CDR1 is ENHRY and CDR2 is SYGVKD. CDR3 length equals 14 residues. The CDR3 spells CAIREPSGSYEQYF. The CDR3 nucleotides read TGTGCCATCAGAGAACCTAGCGGGAGTTACGAGCAGTACTTC.

This clonotype occurred many times. The chain carries TRBV20-1 and TRBJ2-7; perhaps TRBD2 as D (7 bases). Per germline, CDR1 DFQATT and CDR2 SNEGSKA (reference sequence). The CDR3 contains 11 residues. Trimming removed 8 bases from V and 3 bases from J, with 11 bases in between. CDR3 nucleotide sequence: TGCAGTTCGGGGGGCGGCTACGAGCAGTACTTC. Translation: CSSGGGYEQYF.

This clonotype was seen a few times. This rearrangement joins TRBV5-1 to TRBJ2-1, with TRBD1 matching over 7 bases. J gave up 6 bases and V 6 bases, and 3 bases lay outside the gene matches. CDR1 and CDR2 from the germline V gene are SGHRS and YFSETQ. CDR3 length: 12 amino acids. CDR3 sequence (DNA): TGCGCCAGCACTTCAGGGGGCAATGAGCAGTTCTTC. Translated, it gives CASTSGGNEQFF.

This clonotype was seen at least ten times. V gene TRBV7-2 combines with J gene TRBJ1-2; 10 bases match TRBD1. The length of the CDR3 is 16 residues. V was pared by 4 bases and J by 6 bases, with 11 bases of the junction left unmatched. CDR1 and CDR2 from the germline V gene are SGHTA and FQGNSA. CDR3 region: CASSYHPGQGRDGYTF. The CDR3 DNA reads TGTGCCAGCAGCTACCACCCGGGACAGGGGAGAGATGGCTACACCTTC.

This clonotype showed up many times. The J gene is TRBJ2-3, the V gene TRBV4-3; no clear D. Germline CDR1 reads LGHNA; CDR2 reads YSLEER. This CDR3 region has 18 residues. Trimming cost V 0 bases and J 0 bases, with 16 bases left between them. CDR3 in amino acids: CASSQDWLRSPSTDTQYF. In DNA, the CDR3 is TGCGCCAGCAGCCAAGATTGGCTACGGAGCCCCAGCACAGATACGCAGTATTTT.

Details on this clonotype: With a much larger clone just one base away, this may be a read error. The chain links TRBV3-1 to TRBJ2-5; D possibly matches TRBD1 or TRBD2 (5 bases each). The V gene's germline CDR1 is LGHDT and CDR2 YNNKEL (reference sequence). Trimming removed 0 bases at V and 2 bases at J, with 13 bases between. This CDR3 has 16 residues. CDR3 in amino acids: CASSQDRDRTQETQYF. Here the CDR3 DNA reads TGTGCCAGCAGCCAAGATAGGGACCGTACACAAGAGACCCAGTACTTC.

The sample holds many counts of this clonotype. The chain recombines TRBV3-1 with TRBJ2-1; D is undetermined. Trimming left V 0 bases short and J 9 bases short, with 9 bases between. Germline lookup yields CDR1 LGHDT and CDR2 YNNKEL (reference sequence). This CDR3 comprises 13 residues. Written as DNA, the CDR3 is TGTGCCAGCAGCCAAGATCGGGCCCGTGAGCAGTTCTTC. It codes for CASSQDRAREQFF.

In the case of this clonotype: A much larger clone differs by one base, so this may be a read error. The chain employs TRBV29-1 and TRBJ2-7, with unresolved D. The CDR3 contains 13 residues. Germline CDR1 reads SQVTM; CDR2 reads ANQGSEA. The germline V and J ends were trimmed by 0 bases and 5 bases, with 11 bases remaining between them. The CDR3 coding sequence is TGCAGCGTTGAAGATAACGATGCCCACGAGCAGTACTTC. This gives the protein CSVEDNDAHEQYF.

This clonotype was observed a few times. This chain uses TRBV7-9 with TRBJ2-2; D remains ambiguous. This CDR3 has 15 residues. V was shortened by 1 base and J by 1 base, with 7 bases between the two germline ends. Germline loops: CDR1 SEHNR, CDR2 FQNEAQ (reference sequence). The CDR3 DNA reads TGTGCCAGCAGCTTAGATTACGGGAACACCGGGGAGCTGTTTTTT. Encoded protein: CASSLDYGNTGELFF.

The CDR3 bases are TGTGCCAGCAGCCAAGTTAATTTCGGAGCGATCTCCTACAATGAGCAGTTCTTC. This sequence encodes CASSQVNFGAISYNEQFF. The chain couples TRBV14 to TRBJ2-1; D gene unclear. The ends were cut back, 1 base at V and 0 bases at J, with 16 bases in the middle. CDR1 and CDR2 (germline): SGHDN, FVKESK. The CDR3 totals 18 residues.

The chain combines TRBV20-1 with TRBJ1-2, with 8 bases that match TRBD1. V was pared by 0 bases and J by 0 bases, with 3 bases of the junction left unmatched. Germline loops: CDR1 DFQATT, CDR2 SNEGSKA (reference sequence). The CDR3 loop spans 15 amino acids. CDR3 protein: CSARDTGGSNYGYTF. The CDR3 DNA reads TGCAGTGCTAGAGACACAGGGGGATCTAACTATGGCTACACCTTC.

This clonotype was seen many times. The chain links TRBV11-2 to TRBJ2-5, with TRBD2 as a possible D gene (6 bases). Germline V gives CDR1 SGHAT, CDR2 FQNNGV. Trimming took off 5 bases at V and 1 base at J, with 8 bases between the two ends. This CDR3 region has 13 residues. CDR3: CASSAGFQETQYF. As DNA, the CDR3 is TGTGCCAGCAGCGCGGGATTCCAAGAGACCCAGTACTTC.

About this clonotype itself: Relative to the germline gene, one junction end is altered; a read error may explain this. The chain recombines TRBV4-1 with TRBJ2-7; D gene unclear. Germline CDR1 MGHRA, CDR2 YSYEKL. CDR3 size: 15 residues. CDR3 bases: TGCGCCAGCAGCCAAGCCGCAGGACCGGCCTACGAGCGGTACTTC. This encodes CASSQAAGPAYERYF.

This clonotype was found many times. This sequence joins TRBV24-1 and TRBJ2-7, with D maybe TRBD1 (5 bases). Per germline, CDR1 KGHDR and CDR2 SFDVKD. V was cut by 2 bases and J by 1 base, with 8 bases left in between. There are 14 residues in the CDR3. In nucleotides, the CDR3 is TGTGCCACCAGTGATTCGTCAGGGTCCTACGAGCAGTACTTC. Translation: CATSDSSGSYEQYF.

This clonotype turned up a few times. The rearrangement links TRBV27 to TRBJ2-2; the D is unclear. V gave up 5 bases and J gave up 6 bases, with 7 bases separating them. The CDR3 covers 12 residues. Per the germline V gene, CDR1 is MNHEY and CDR2 is SMNVEV (reference sequence). CDR3 protein: CASSPSAGELFF. CDR3 in DNA: TGTGCCAGCAGTCCGAGTGCCGGGGAGCTGTTTTTT.

This clonotype has at least ten counts. CDR3 bases: TGCAGCGTTACGACAGCTTCTGGGGCCAACGTCCTGACTTTC. Amino acid sequence: CSVTTASGANVLTF. The rearrangement links TRBV29-1 to TRBJ2-6; the D gene is possibly TRBD1 (5 bases). V was cut by 5 bases and J by 1 base, with 9 bases left in between. The CDR3 length is 14 residues. Germline values: CDR1 SQVTM, CDR2 ANQGSEA.

This clonotype was detected many times. The rearrangement links TRBV11-2 to TRBJ2-7, with 10 nucleotides matching TRBD1. The CDR3 loop spans 18 amino acids. After removal of 5 bases from V and 4 bases from J, the junction contained 17 bases not matched to a gene. Per the germline V gene, CDR1 is SGHAT and CDR2 is FQNNGV. The CDR3 spells CASSDRDRGMSDGYEQYF. The DNA for the CDR3 is TGTGCCAGCAGCGATCGGGACAGGGGTATGTCGGATGGTTACGAGCAGTACTTC.

For this clonotype: A much larger clonotype is one base distant, so this may be a read error. The rearrangement uses TRBV7-2 and TRBJ2-6, with a weak D call TRBD1 (6 bases). Per the germline V gene, CDR1 is SGHTA and CDR2 is FQGNSA. The CDR3 is made up of 16 amino acids. The CDR3 DNA reads TGTGCCAGCAGCGCCACAGGGTTGGCTGGGGCCAACGTCCGGACTTTC. Its protein is CASSATGLAGANVRTF.

At least ten counts were recorded for this clonotype. The rearrangement links TRBV5-1 to TRBJ2-1; D unclear. Germline V lookup: CDR1 SGHRS, CDR2 YFSETQ. With 4 bases removed from V and 0 bases from J, the gap between germline ends came to 17 bases. The CDR3 extends over 17 amino acids. The CDR3 DNA is TGCGCCAGCAGCATAACTGAAACTGGAAACTCCTACAATGAGCAGTTCTTC. Its translation is CASSITETGNSYNEQFF.

In its sample, this clonotype was seen many times. The chain employs TRBV5-1 and TRBJ2-7; D may be TRBD1 (6 bases). Trimming took 3 bases from V and 7 from J, leaving 17 bases between them. Germline CDR1 is SGHRS and CDR2 is YFSETQ. The CDR3 is made up of 14 amino acids. DNA of the CDR3: TGCGCCAGCAGCTGGGGTGGGGGCTCGGTGGAGCAGTACTTC. It codes for CASSWGGGSVEQYF.

This clonotype was picked up many times. The chain recombines TRBV7-8 with TRBJ2-1; D assignment may be TRBD1 or TRBD2 (6 bases each). The CDR3 loop spans 15 amino acids. The V end lost 7 bases, the J end lost 7 bases, and 20 bases lay between the germline ends. Germline-derived CDR1 and CDR2 are SGHVS and FQNEAQ. For the CDR3, the DNA is TGTGCCAGCAACCCACGTCTTAGGGGGGAAAATGAGCAGTTCTTC. It codes for CASNPRLRGENEQFF.

This clonotype came up many times. V gene TRBV5-1 combines with J gene TRBJ1-4; perhaps TRBD1 as D (5 bases). The V end was cut by 4 bases, the J end by 2 bases, with 9 bases between. The CDR3 is made up of 14 amino acids. Germline CDR1 SGHRS, CDR2 YFSETQ. Here the CDR3 reads CASSQTVTNEKLFF. CDR3 nucleotides: TGCGCCAGCAGCCAGACAGTGACTAATGAAAAACTGTTTTTT.

This clonotype came up many times. The J gene is TRBJ2-1, the V gene TRBV3-1; D gene uncertain. CDR1 is LGHDT and CDR2 is YNNKEL in the germline V gene (reference sequence). This CDR3 has 11 amino acids. V lost 9 bases and J 8 bases, leaving 11 bases between the germline ends. The CDR3 is CASRLGDEQFF. As DNA, the CDR3 is TGTGCCAGTCGGCTTGGGGATGAGCAGTTCTTC.

This clonotype has just a few counts. The V and J genes are TRBV10-3 and TRBJ2-5, with D perhaps being TRBD1 or TRBD2 (5 bases each). This CDR3 is 14 amino acids long. The germline V gene has CDR1 ENHRY and CDR2 SYGVKD. With 5 bases removed from V and 3 bases from J, the gap between germline ends came to 13 bases. The CDR3 DNA sequence: TGTGCCATCAGTCGGGACGGGAAGGAAGAGACCCAGTACTTC. This codes for CAISRDGKEETQYF.

This clonotype came up many times. The chain carries TRBV28 and TRBJ2-1; D assignment may be TRBD1 or TRBD2 (6 bases each). The V gene's germline CDR1 is MDHEN and CDR2 SYDVKM. The CDR3 is 14 amino acids. V lost 6 bases and J lost 9, with 18 bases in between. The CDR3 DNA follows: TGTGCCAGCAGCCGAATACTAGAGGGGGGTGAGCAGTTCTTC. Its protein is CASSRILEGGEQFF.

In this sample, this clonotype turned up a few times. V and J are TRBV7-2 and TRBJ1-2; weak D call: TRBD1 (5 bases). This CDR3 spans 15 amino acids. Germline CDR1 is SGHTA and CDR2 is FQGNSA. Between the trimmed V and J ends, which lost 1 base and 4 bases, there was a span of 13 bases. In DNA form, the CDR3 reads TGTGCCAGCAGCTTAGGGTTCACAGGCTCCTATGGCTACACCTTC. Encoded protein: CASSLGFTGSYGYTF.